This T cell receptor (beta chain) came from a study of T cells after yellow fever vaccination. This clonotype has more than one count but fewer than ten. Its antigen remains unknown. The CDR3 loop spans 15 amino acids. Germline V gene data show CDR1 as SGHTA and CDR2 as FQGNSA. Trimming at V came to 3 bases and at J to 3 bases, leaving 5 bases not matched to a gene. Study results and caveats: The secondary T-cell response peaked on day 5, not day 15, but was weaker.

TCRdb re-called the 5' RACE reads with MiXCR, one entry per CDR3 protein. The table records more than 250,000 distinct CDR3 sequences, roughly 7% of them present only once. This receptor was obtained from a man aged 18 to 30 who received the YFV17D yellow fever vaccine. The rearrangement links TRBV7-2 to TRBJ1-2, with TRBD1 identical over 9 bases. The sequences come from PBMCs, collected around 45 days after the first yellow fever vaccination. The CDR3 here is CASSLGGQGYYGYTF. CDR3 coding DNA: TGTGCCAGCAGCTTGGGGGGACAGGGATACTATGGCTACACCTTC.